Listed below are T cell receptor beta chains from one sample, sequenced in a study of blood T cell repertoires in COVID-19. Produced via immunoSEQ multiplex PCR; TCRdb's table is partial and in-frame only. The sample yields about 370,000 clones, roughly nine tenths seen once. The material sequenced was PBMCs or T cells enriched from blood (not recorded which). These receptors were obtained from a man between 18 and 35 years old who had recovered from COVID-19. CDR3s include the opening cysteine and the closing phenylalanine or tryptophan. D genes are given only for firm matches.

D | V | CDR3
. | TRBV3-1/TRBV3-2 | CASSQGQPARAGELFF
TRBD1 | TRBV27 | CASSLTGTGGFANYGYTF
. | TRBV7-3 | CASSSGPGETQYF
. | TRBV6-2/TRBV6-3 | CASSRTPGQLYGYTF
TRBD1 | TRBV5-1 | CASSWTGTMNTEAFF
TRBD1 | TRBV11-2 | CASSQILTGYQETQYF
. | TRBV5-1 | CASSFSSSSPGELFF
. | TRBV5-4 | CASSRFRDSNYGYTF
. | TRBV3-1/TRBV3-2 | CASSPPGIGNTIYF
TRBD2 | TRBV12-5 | CASGLGLAGRNEQFF
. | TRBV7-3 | CASSLTSYEQYF
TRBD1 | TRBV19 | CASSPTTGAGDYEQYF
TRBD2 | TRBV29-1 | CSAPRGEETQYF
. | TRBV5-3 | CARSLGRKRDYGYTF
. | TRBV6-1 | CASSEASVGVLFF
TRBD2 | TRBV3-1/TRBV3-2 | CASSLSSGYNEQFF
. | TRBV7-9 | CASSLGQSDGYTF
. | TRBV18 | CASSQTTGPYGYTF
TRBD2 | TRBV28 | CASSPFSGSVIDTQYF
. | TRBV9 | CASSAISNEQFF
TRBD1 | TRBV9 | CASSRQGARTDTQYF
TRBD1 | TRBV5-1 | CASSSQGAARYEQYF
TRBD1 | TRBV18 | CASSPRTGQASGEQYF
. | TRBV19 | CASRATGGGYTF
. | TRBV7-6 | CASSSGPRGISYEQYF
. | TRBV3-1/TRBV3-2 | CASSPDSYNEQFF
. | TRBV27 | CASSSSTARANTEAFF
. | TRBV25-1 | CASSLYSRLSGANVLTF
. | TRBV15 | CATSRDLVYEQYF
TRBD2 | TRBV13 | CASSWRTSGGTYEQYF
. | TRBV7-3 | CASSLTFTGKAGELFF
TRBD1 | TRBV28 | CASSSNRDSSGNTIYF
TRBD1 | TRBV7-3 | CASSRDRGYEQYF
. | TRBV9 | CASSVSGSSGNTIYF
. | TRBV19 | CASSRNGRDNSPLHF
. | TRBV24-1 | CATAVQPYRDNEQYF
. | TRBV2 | CASSVRRERGGYTF
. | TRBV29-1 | CSVEEGANTEAFF
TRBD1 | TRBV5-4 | CASSLDRGSHEQYF
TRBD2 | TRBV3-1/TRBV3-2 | CASSQGAGGTMYNEQFF
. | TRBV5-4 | CASSLDGQYYEQYF
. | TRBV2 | CASSDLTSHGYTF
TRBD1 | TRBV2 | CASSEETGGVYGYTF
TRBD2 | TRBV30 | CAWSRGELYEQYF
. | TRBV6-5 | CASSKLAGSDTQYF
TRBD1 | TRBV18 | CASSPTGQTNTGELFF
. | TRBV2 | CASRLQGSHYGYTF
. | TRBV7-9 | CASSPGQTGGTIYF